The source of this TCR beta chain is a study of siplizumab effects on memory and regulatory T cells (dated by TCRdb to between 2019 and 2020). General notes on the study: The study looked at the effect of siplizumab, an anti-CD2 antibody, on alloreactive T-cell subsets in allogeneic mixed lymphocyte reactions made from human PBMCs.

Overall study outcomes, separate from this receptor: In reactions with siplizumab, an average of approximately 69% of mappable alloreactive CD4+ clones were Treg-derived, compared with 25% to 30% in control reactions. The suppressive function of proliferating Tregs from siplizumab cultures was not functionally confirmed. Compared with memory T cells, unstimulated naive T cells appeared more diverse, and naive cells seemed to make a substantial contribution to the alloresponse. Siplizumab significantly reduced the cumulative frequency of alloreactive sequences traceable to unstimulated CD4+ memory T cells. A naive or memory phenotype could not be assigned to roughly 75-97% of proliferating CD4+ or CD8+ clones. Sequences below about 10^-5 frequency were poorly captured, so only a minor fraction of alloreactive clones could be mapped to unstimulated subsets.

Receptor amplification or capture employed the immunoSEQ multiplex PCR assay. Approximately 100,000 TCR templates per sample were assayed on the deep sequencing platform. Genomic DNA extracted from sorted T cells was used for TCRbeta CDR3 sequencing. The authors' pipeline ran thus. The R programming language was used for clonal analysis of the TCRbeta CDR3 data. Alloreactive CD4+ and CD8+ clones were identified by comparing unstimulated samples to CFSE-low samples taken after the reaction. Regulatory or non-regulatory origin of alloreactive CD4+ clones was assigned by matching sequences to the sorted unstimulated Treg and non-Treg repertoires. TCRdb took this table from immuneACCESS and kept in-frame rearrangements with V and J called. Such tables lack part of the clones; where checked against another copy, unresolved V genes explain under half of the gap, and the rest is unexplained. Clonal size and the V and J genes are those of that table, whereas D and trimming came from the DNA. The sample table records under 110,000 clones; around 90% of these occur just once. The leading ten clones occupy about 11% of the sample.

To note about this clone: There is no known antigen for this receptor. Per-nucleotide qualities are absent, and no much larger clonotype sits a single base away.

The germline V gene provides CDR1 SGHTA and CDR2 FQGTGA. V lost 2 bases and J lost 6 bases; the stretch between them is 8 bases long. The CDR3 starts with the cysteine, ends with the phenylalanine, and has 14 residues. Only the CDR3 region is kept as DNA, spanning 42 bases read in frame from base 1. TCRbeta CDR3 sequencing was performed on sorted unstimulated T cells and on proliferating T cells recovered from mixed lymphocyte reactions. Fresh whole blood from roughly 10 HLA-typed healthy donors was used to isolate PBMCs. Unstimulated CD4+ non-regulatory T cells were FACS-sorted to map the origin of alloreactive clones.

The sequence joins TRBV7-3 to TRBJ1-6, with the D gene too uncertain to name. The TCR was taken from a human donor in good health. Sequencing used non-Treg CD4+ T cells sorted from blood. The cell subset or site label, as the study defines it: FACS-sorted unstimulated CD4+ non-regulatory T cells. The CDR3 protein is CASSLHARNSPLHF. The nucleotides are TGTGCCAGCAGCTTACACGCACGTAATTCACCCCTCCACTTT.